The sequence of this TCR beta chain was determined in a study of STAT5B mutations in CD4+ large granular lymphocyte leukemia. As for the study in general: Healthy donors showed HLA-associated enrichment of the CDR3 'QG' motif. Notes on the study in general: Patient CD4-sorted repertoires looked more clonal than healthy CD4+ repertoires, even without putative leukemic clones. 25% of private leukemic clonotypes occurred rarely in other patients' non-leukemic repertoires. Top patient clones used TRBV06 genes more often: 8/27 versus 2/35 in controls.

Turning to this clone: Its antigen is as yet unknown.

Measured with immunoSEQ multiplex PCR; TCRdb has only the in-frame clones, and not every one. This sample has fewer than 40,000 clones, with more than 75% found just once. Germline CDR1 reads SGDLS; CDR2 reads YYNGEE. V dropped 1 base and J dropped 1; count of bases not matched to a gene: 6. This CDR3 has 17 amino acids. The V gene is TRBV9, the J gene TRBJ2-7; TRBD2 aligns across 12 bases. The clonotype comes from a human donor in good health. Sequenced: CD4+ T cells from blood buffy coats. CDR3: CASSVTSSGRASYEQYF. Written as DNA, the CDR3 is TGTGCCAGCAGCGTAACATCTAGCGGGAGGGCATCCTACGAGCAGTACTTC.